A single sample gave rise to the 2 T cell receptor beta chains below, sequenced in a study of T cell responses to AZD1222 COVID-19 vaccine. Using immunoSEQ multiplex PCR, the repertoire was profiled, and TCRdb retains in-frame clones only, with some absent. The sample holds 180,000 or so clones, under 95% seen once. This specimen consisted of peripheral blood, obtained 28 days after the second AZD1222 dose. The receptors here all came from an adult who received the AZD1222 COVID-19 vaccine.

The chain carries TRBV9 and TRBJ2-7; TRBD1 might be the D (6 bases). The CDR3 spans 13 residues. Trimming pared 3 bases from V and 0 bases from J, leaving 7 bases between. Germline values: CDR1 SGDLS, CDR2 YYNGEE. CDR3 sequence: CASSEGVSYEQYF. The CDR3 DNA sequence: TGTGCCAGCAGCGAGGGGGTCTCCTACGAGCAGTACTTC. Supplemented by reference TRBV9 and TRBJ2-7, the full variable domain reads DSGVTQTPKHLITATGQRVTLRCSPRSGDLSVYWYQQSLDQGLQFLIQYYNGEERAKGNILERFSAQQFPDLHSELNLSSLELGDSALYFCASSEGVSYEQYFGPGTRLTVT.

J is TRBJ1-1 and V is TRBV7-9, with TRBD1 identical over 9 bases. CDR1 and CDR2 (germline): SEHNR, FQNEAQ (reference sequence). The CDR3 consists of 14 residues. The ends lost 9 bases at V and 4 bases at J; junction bases unmatched: 9. The CDR3 DNA follows: TGTGCCAGTTATACAGGGGGCTGGGGCACTGAAGCTTTCTTT. Translation: CASYTGGWGTEAFF.